The 26 T cell receptor beta chains presented below share a single source sample, sequenced in a study of T cell responses to AZD1222 COVID-19 vaccine. TCRdb's table, derived via immunoSEQ multiplex PCR, lists solely in-frame clones and lacks some. In the table there are 95,000 to 150,000 clones, 84% of which are singletons. Source: peripheral blood, taken 28 days after the second AZD1222 dose. The receptor set was obtained from an adult who received the AZD1222 COVID-19 vaccine.

This clone was seen once. A junction boundary mismatches the germline segment, possibly from a read error. The gene calls are TRBV28 and TRBJ2-7; the D gene is possibly TRBD2 (8 bases). Germline CDR1 reads MDHEN; CDR2 reads SYDVKM. The CDR3 is made up of 13 amino acids. The CDR3 DNA reads as TGTGCCAGCATAGCGGGACAGACCTACAAGCAGTACTTC. Translated, it gives CASIAGQTYKQYF.

The chain employs TRBV10-3 and TRBJ1-5; TRBD1 might be the D (6 bases). There are 15 residues in the CDR3. V lost 6 bases and J 3 bases, leaving 15 bases between the germline ends. Germline loops: CDR1 ENHRY, CDR2 SYGVKD. The DNA of the CDR3 is TGTGCCATCAGCCTAGGGACATCAATCAATCAGCCCCAGCATTTT. Amino acids: CAISLGTSINQPQHF.

This clone occurred once. V usage is TRBV24-1 and J usage is TRBJ1-6, with 7 positions matching TRBD1. The trim removed 2 bases at V and 10 bases at J, leaving 10 bases unmatched. In germline, CDR1 is KGHDR, CDR2 SFDVKD. There are 16 residues in the CDR3. The CDR3 sequence is CATSDSGEGASSPLHF. The CDR3 bases are TGTGCCACCAGTGATTCTGGGGAGGGGGCTAGCTCACCCCTCCACTTT.

The rearrangement uses TRBV2 and TRBJ1-6; D is unresolved. CDR1 and CDR2 (germline): SNHLY, FYNNEI. The V gene lost 3 bases and the J gene lost 6 bases, with 0 bases spanning the gap. The CDR3 contains 11 residues. The CDR3 coding sequence is TGTGCCAGCAGTGATAATTCACCCCTCCACTTT. Residues: CASSDNSPLHF.

As to this clone: A read error may produce the germline difference seen at one junction end. V usage is TRBV7-9 and J usage is TRBJ1-5; D possibly corresponds to TRBD1 (5 bases). CDR1 SEHNR and CDR2 FQNEAQ come from the germline V gene (reference sequence). This CDR3 has 14 amino acids. In DNA form, the CDR3 reads TGTGCCAGCAGCTACGGACAAGGCAAACAGCCCCAGCATTTT. This gives the protein CASSYGQGKQPQHF.

The J gene is TRBJ2-7, the V gene TRBV14, with 9 positions matching TRBD1. The V gene end was trimmed by 0 bases and the J gene end by 5 bases; junction bases not matched to a gene: 8. The germline V gene encodes CDR1 SGHDN and CDR2 FVKESK. The CDR3 contains 16 residues. DNA for the CDR3: TGTGCCAGCAGCCAAGATCTGGGGACAGGGTGGGACGAGCAGTACTTC. Protein sequence: CASSQDLGTGWDEQYF. Full variable domain (missing parts from reference TRBV14 and TRBJ2-7): EAGVTQFPSHSVIEKGQTVTLRCDPISGHDNLYWYRRVMGKEIKFLLHFVKESKQDESGMPNNRFLAERTGGTYSTLKVQPAELEDSGVYFCASSQDLGTGWDEQYFGPGTRLTVT.

The table lists this clone with a count of one. The chain carries TRBV6-5 and TRBJ2-1, with 12 bases lining up with TRBD1. V lost 8 bases and J lost 8; bases outside the gene matches: 10. The germline V gene encodes CDR1 MNHEY and CDR2 SVGAGI. The CDR3 extends over 15 amino acids. CDR3 loop: CASHLPGTGGHEQFF. The CDR3 bases are TGTGCCAGCCACCTCCCCGGGACAGGGGGCCATGAGCAGTTCTTC.

This rearrangement joins TRBV7-2 to TRBJ2-7, with 11 bases identical to TRBD1. CDR1 SGHTA and CDR2 FQGNSA come from the germline V gene. The CDR3 consists of 15 residues. The J segment lost 4 bases and the V segment lost 3 bases, leaving 5 bases of the junction unmatched. In DNA, the CDR3 is TGTGCCAGCAGCTTTGTTGGACAGGGGGCTTACGAGCAGTACTTC. Its protein is CASSFVGQGAYEQYF.

V gene TRBV19 combines with J gene TRBJ1-2; 10 bases align to TRBD1. Trimming at V came to 8 bases and at J to 1 base, leaving 7 bases not matched to a gene. The germline CDR1 and CDR2 sequences are LNHDA and SQIVND (reference sequence). CDR3 length: 15 residues. The CDR3, as DNA: TGTGCCAGTGAGACAGGGGGCCTCCATAACTATGGCTACACCTTC. Protein product: CASETGGLHNYGYTF. Combining the CDR3 with reference TRBV19 and TRBJ1-2 gives the whole variable domain DGGITQSPKYLFRKEGQNVTLSCEQNLNHDAMYWYRQDPGQGLRLIYYSQIVNDFQKGDIAEGYSVSREKKESFPLTVTSAQKNPTAFYLCASETGGLHNYGYTFGSGTRLTVV.

V and J are TRBV7-2 and TRBJ2-1; the match to TRBD2 covers 9 bases. The V gene's germline CDR1 is SGHTA and CDR2 FQGNSA. V lost 1 base to trimming and J lost 9 bases; unmatched junction nucleotides: 4. The CDR3 length is 14 residues. The CDR3 loop is CASSLGGLAVEQFF. The CDR3 bases are TGTGCCAGCAGCTTAGGGGGACTAGCTGTTGAGCAGTTCTTC. Together with reference TRBV7-2 and TRBJ2-1, the CDR3 gives the full variable domain: GAGVSQSPSNKVTEKGKDVELRCDPISGHTALYWYRQSLGQGLEFLIYFQGNSAPDKSGLPSDRFSAERTGGSVSTLTIQRTQQEDSAVYLCASSLGGLAVEQFFGPGTRLTVL.

The chain recombines TRBV7-2 with TRBJ1-2; TRBD1 is a possible D gene (6 bases). The CDR3 spans 14 residues. Germline CDR1 and CDR2: SGHTA and FQGNSA. The ends were cut back, 3 bases at V and 2 bases at J, with 10 bases in the middle. The CDR3 here is CASSLFGQNYGYTF. The CDR3 nucleotides are TGTGCCAGCAGCTTGTTTGGACAGAACTATGGCTACACCTTC. The full variable domain, its missing parts supplied by reference TRBV7-2 and TRBJ1-2, is GAGVSQSPSNKVTEKGKDVELRCDPISGHTALYWYRQSLGQGLEFLIYFQGNSAPDKSGLPSDRFSAERTGGSVSTLTIQRTQQEDSAVYLCASSLFGQNYGYTFGSGTRLTVV.

The V call is TRBV19, the J call TRBJ1-5, with TRBD1 matching over 8 bases. The CDR3 runs 19 residues. The ends lost 4 bases at V and 1 base at J; junction bases unmatched: 15. Germline V gene data show CDR1 as LNHDA and CDR2 as SQIVND (reference sequence). For the CDR3, the DNA is TGTGCCAGTAGTAACCCAACTGGACAGGGCTCGGGGAGCAATCAGCCCCAGCATTTT. It codes for CASSNPTGQGSGSNQPQHF.

This clone was seen only once. The chain couples TRBV20-1 to TRBJ1-5, with D possibly matching TRBD1 (5 bases). This CDR3 is built from 17 residues. Germline V gene lookup returns CDR1 DFQATT and CDR2 SNEGSKA (reference sequence). V dropped 3 bases and J dropped 1 base, with 19 bases sitting between them. This chain's CDR3 is CSASDPIQRGSNQPQHF. The CDR3 coding sequence is TGCAGTGCTAGTGACCCGATACAAAGGGGCAGCAATCAGCCCCAGCATTTT.

The sample holds a few counts of this clone. Other DNA sequences in this specimen translate into the identical CDR3. V gene TRBV27 combines with J gene TRBJ1-1, with D hard to call. The CDR3 consists of 12 residues. The germline V and J ends were trimmed by 6 bases and 2 bases, with 7 bases remaining between them. Germline assignment: CDR1 MNHEY and CDR2 SMNVEV (reference sequence). The CDR3 protein is CASSLGNTEAFF. In DNA, the CDR3 is TGTGCCAGCAGCCTCGGAAACACTGAAGCTTTCTTT.

The chain is built from TRBV4-3 and TRBJ1-3; D is undetermined. The germline V and J ends were trimmed by 3 bases and 4 bases, with 13 bases remaining between them. CDR1 and CDR2 from the germline V gene are LGHNA and YSLEER. The CDR3 consists of 15 residues. The CDR3 sequence: CASSHTIGSGNTIYF. The CDR3 DNA is TGCGCCAGCAGCCACACCATTGGATCAGGAAACACCATATATTTT.

This clone has only a few counts. Other DNA sequences in the sample encode the same CDR3. The chain recombines TRBV10-1 with TRBJ2-3; D is perhaps TRBD1 (5 bases). This CDR3 is 15 amino acids long. Deletions cut 3 bases from V and 0 bases from J, with 10 bases between. The germline V gene has CDR1 WNHNN and CDR2 SYGVQD (reference sequence). In DNA form, the CDR3 reads TGCGCCAGCAGTGACTGGCAGGGAAGCACAGATACGCAGTATTTT. Amino acids: CASSDWQGSTDTQYF.

This sequence joins TRBV6-2 or TRBV6-3 and TRBJ1-3; the D gene is possibly TRBD1 (6 bases). Germline V gene sequence: CDR1 MNHEY, CDR2 SVGEGT. CDR3 length: 16 residues. Trimming shortened V by 6 bases and J by 0 bases, and 15 bases separated the two germline ends. The CDR3 spells CASSRQQGTSGNTIYF. The CDR3 DNA reads as TGTGCCAGCAGCCGGCAACAGGGAACCTCTGGAAACACCATATATTTT.

The chain combines TRBV7-6 with TRBJ2-7, with 9 positions matching TRBD1. The trim removed 6 bases at V and 5 bases at J, leaving 11 bases unmatched. The CDR3 runs 15 residues. The germline V gene encodes CDR1 SGHVS and CDR2 FNYEAQ. The CDR3 nucleotides are TGTGCCAGCAGTCCAGGGACAGGGTCTGGTAACGAGCAGTACTTC. This encodes CASSPGTGSGNEQYF. The full variable domain, in which reference TRBV7-6 and TRBJ2-7 provide the parts outside the CDR3, is GAGVSQSPRYKVTKRGQDVALRCDPISGHVSLYWYRQALGQGPEFLTYFNYEAQQDKSGLPNDRFSAERPEGSISTLTIQRTEQRDSAMYRCASSPGTGSGNEQYFGPGTRLTVT.

This clone appeared a few times. This rearrangement joins TRBV19 to TRBJ1-1, with 7 positions matching TRBD1. CDR3 length equals 15 residues. CDR1 and CDR2 from the germline V gene are LNHDA and SQIVND (reference sequence). The J segment lost 1 base and the V segment lost 4 bases, leaving 6 bases of the junction unmatched. The CDR3 is CASSTDRWENTEAFF. CDR3 DNA sequence: TGTGCCAGTAGTACGGACAGGTGGGAGAACACTGAAGCTTTCTTT. The whole variable domain, remainder taken from reference TRBV19 and TRBJ1-1, is DGGITQSPKYLFRKEGQNVTLSCEQNLNHDAMYWYRQDPGQGLRLIYYSQIVNDFQKGDIAEGYSVSREKKESFPLTVTSAQKNPTAFYLCASSTDRWENTEAFFGQGTRLTVV.

This clone turned up a few times. The chain employs TRBV12-3 or TRBV12-4 and TRBJ1-2; D is uncertain. V was clipped by 6 bases and J by 4 bases, with 6 bases between them. The CDR3 sequence is 11 residues long. The CDR3 sequence: CASRAFYGYTF. CDR3 sequence (DNA): TGTGCCAGCAGGGCATTCTATGGCTACACCTTC.

As DNA, the CDR3 is TGTGCCACCCTAGTAGGACAGGGACGCGGTGGCTACACCTTC. This gives the protein CATLVGQGRGGYTF. This chain uses TRBV6-5 with TRBJ1-2, with 8 nucleotides matching TRBD1. Per germline, CDR1 MNHEY and CDR2 SVGAGI. The CDR3 runs 14 residues. V dropped 10 bases and J dropped 7; count of bases not matched to a gene: 14.

The V gene is TRBV5-5, the J gene TRBJ1-5, with 7 bases aligning to TRBD1. This CDR3 region has 14 residues. J was trimmed by 2 bases and V by 1 base; bases with no gene match: 0. Germline values: CDR1 SGHKS, CDR2 YYEKEE (reference sequence). The CDR3 DNA sequence: TGTGCCAGCAGCTTGACAGGGGGCAATCAGCCCCAGCATTTT. Translating gives CASSLTGGNQPQHF.

The rearrangement links TRBV6-2 or TRBV6-3 to TRBJ1-5, with TRBD1 matching 7 bases. CDR3 length: 15 residues. Trimming removed 5 bases from V and 7 bases from J; junction bases left unmatched: 11. Germline CDR1 is MNHEY and CDR2 is SVGEGT. DNA for the CDR3: TGTGCCAGCAGTCACGGCCAACAGGGGACCCAGCCCCAGCATTTT. Its protein is CASSHGQQGTQPQHF.

The rearrangement uses TRBV29-1 and TRBJ2-3; D is unresolved. Germline V gene data show CDR1 as SQVTM and CDR2 as ANQGSEA. V was cut by 2 bases and J by 0 bases, with 9 bases left in between. This CDR3 has 14 residues. CDR3 residues: CSVEQITSTDTQYF. CDR3 DNA sequence: TGCAGCGTTGAACAGATAACTAGCACAGATACGCAGTATTTT.

For the CDR3, the DNA is TGCAGCGCCGATCGACTAGCGTTATCAGAGACCCAGTACTTC. Translating it yields CSADRLALSETQYF. V and J are TRBV29-1 and TRBJ2-5; 8 nucleotides match TRBD2. V was clipped by 7 bases and J by 4 bases; unmatched bases: 11. Germline V gives CDR1 SQVTM, CDR2 ANQGSEA. The CDR3 length is 14 residues.

The V call is TRBV27, the J call TRBJ1-6, with D unresolved. CDR3 length equals 13 residues. With 3 bases removed from V and 13 bases from J, the gap between germline ends came to 13 bases. Germline V gene data show CDR1 as MNHEY and CDR2 as SMNVEV (reference sequence). Here the CDR3 DNA reads TGTGCCAGCAGTTTGAACGGACCTAGGCCCCTCCACTTT. Translated: CASSLNGPRPLHF.